These 2 T cell receptor beta chains originate from one sample sequenced in a study of cytomegalovirus exposure and HLA in healthy donors. With 60 Vbeta and 13 Jbeta primers, the PCR was carried out. TCRdb keeps only in-frame clones here, not all; method: immunoSEQ multiplex PCR. The sample yields under 250,000 clones, about 80% seen once. The sample consisted of PBMCs. Every receptor here comes from a man aged 30 to 45 in good health and CMV-seronegative.

J is TRBJ1-2 and V is TRBV4-1, with D uncertain. The germline V gene has CDR1 MGHRA and CDR2 YSYEKL. The CDR3 extends over 14 amino acids. With 0 bases removed from V and 4 bases from J, the gap between germline ends came to 9 bases. The CDR3 sequence is CASSQDINSYGYTF. The DNA of the CDR3 is TGCGCCAGCAGCCAAGATATAAACAGCTATGGCTACACCTTC.

The V and J genes are TRBV5-1 and TRBJ2-7; D unresolved. Deletions cut 0 bases from V and 0 bases from J, with 10 bases between. CDR1 and CDR2 (germline): SGHRS, YFSETQ. CDR3 length equals 15 residues. The CDR3 here is CASSLVRGGSYEQYF. In DNA form, the CDR3 reads TGCGCCAGCAGCTTGGTGCGAGGCGGCTCCTACGAGCAGTACTTC.